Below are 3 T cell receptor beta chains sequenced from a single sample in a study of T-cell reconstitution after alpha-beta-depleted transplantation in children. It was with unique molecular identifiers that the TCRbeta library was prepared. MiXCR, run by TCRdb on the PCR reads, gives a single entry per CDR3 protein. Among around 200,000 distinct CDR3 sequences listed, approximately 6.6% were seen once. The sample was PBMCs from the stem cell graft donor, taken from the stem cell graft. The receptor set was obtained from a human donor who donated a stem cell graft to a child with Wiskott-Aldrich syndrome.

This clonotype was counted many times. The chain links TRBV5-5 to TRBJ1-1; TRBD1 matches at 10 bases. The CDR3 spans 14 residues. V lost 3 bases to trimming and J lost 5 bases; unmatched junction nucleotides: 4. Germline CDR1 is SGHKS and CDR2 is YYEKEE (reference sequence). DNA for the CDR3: TGTGCCAGCAGCTGGACAGGGGGGAGGACTGAAGCTTTCTTT. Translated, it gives CASSWTGGRTEAFF.

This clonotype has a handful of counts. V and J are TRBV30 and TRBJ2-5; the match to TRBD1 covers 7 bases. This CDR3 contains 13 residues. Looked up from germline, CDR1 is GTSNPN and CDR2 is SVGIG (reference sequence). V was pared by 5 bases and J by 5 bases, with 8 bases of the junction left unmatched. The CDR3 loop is CAWGGKGAETQYF. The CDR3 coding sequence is TGTGCCTGGGGGGGAAAGGGGGCGGAGACCCAGTACTTC.

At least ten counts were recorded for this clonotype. The CDR3 protein is CASSPNYPASRRELFF. In DNA, the CDR3 is TGTGCCAGCAGCCCAAACTATCCGGCAAGTCGCCGGGAGCTGTTTTTT. The V call is TRBV12-3 or TRBV12-4, the J call TRBJ2-2; D not certain. Trimming pared 6 bases from V and 9 bases from J, leaving 23 bases between. The length of the CDR3 is 16 residues.